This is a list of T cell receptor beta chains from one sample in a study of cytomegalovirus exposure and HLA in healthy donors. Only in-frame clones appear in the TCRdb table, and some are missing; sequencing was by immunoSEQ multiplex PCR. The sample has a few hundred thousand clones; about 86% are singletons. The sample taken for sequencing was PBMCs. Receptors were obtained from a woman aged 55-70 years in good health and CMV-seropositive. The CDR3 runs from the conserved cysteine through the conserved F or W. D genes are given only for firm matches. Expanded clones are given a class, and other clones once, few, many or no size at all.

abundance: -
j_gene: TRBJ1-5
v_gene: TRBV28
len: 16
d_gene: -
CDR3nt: TGTGCCAGCAGTTTACGATTCAGGGGAAAATATCAGCCCCAGCATTTT
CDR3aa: CASSLRFRGKYQPQHF

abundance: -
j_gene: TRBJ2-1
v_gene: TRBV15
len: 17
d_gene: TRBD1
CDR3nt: TGTGCCACCAGCAGAGGCCCGGGACAGGGGATTTACAATGAGCAGTTCTTC
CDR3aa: CATSRGPGQGIYNEQFF

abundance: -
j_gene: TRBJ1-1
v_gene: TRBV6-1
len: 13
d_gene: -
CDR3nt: TGTGCCAGCAGCCCTACAGTGAACACTGAAGCTTTCTTT
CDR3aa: CASSPTVNTEAFF

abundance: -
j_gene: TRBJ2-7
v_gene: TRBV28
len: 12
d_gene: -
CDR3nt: TGTGCCAGCAGTTCCCCCGGGTTCGAGCAGTACTTC
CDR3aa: CASSSPGFEQYF

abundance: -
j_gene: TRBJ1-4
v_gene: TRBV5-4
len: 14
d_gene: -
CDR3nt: TGTGCCAGCAGCTTGGAGGGGCAGGTTGGGAAACTGTTTTTT
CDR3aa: CASSLEGQVGKLFF

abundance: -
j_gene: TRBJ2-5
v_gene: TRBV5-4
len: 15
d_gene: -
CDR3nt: TGTGCCAGCAGCTTCCGCGGAGGAACGCAAGAGACCCAGTACTTC
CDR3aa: CASSFRGGTQETQYF

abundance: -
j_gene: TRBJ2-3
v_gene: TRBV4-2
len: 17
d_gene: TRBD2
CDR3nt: TGTGCCAGCAGCCACCTGCTAGCGGGAGGGCCGTTAGATACGCAGTATTTT
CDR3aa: CASSHLLAGGPLDTQYF

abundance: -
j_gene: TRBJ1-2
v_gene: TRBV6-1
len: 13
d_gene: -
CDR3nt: TGTGCCAGCAGTGAGTTCGGGAAGGATGGCTACACCTTC
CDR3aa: CASSEFGKDGYTF

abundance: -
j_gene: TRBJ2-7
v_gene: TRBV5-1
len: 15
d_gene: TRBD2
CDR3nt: TGCGCCAGCAGCGCGGGACTAGCGGGAGAGCATGAGCAGTATTTC
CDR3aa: CASSAGLAGEHEQYF

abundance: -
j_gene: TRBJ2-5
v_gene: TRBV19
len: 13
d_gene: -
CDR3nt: TGTGCCAGTAGTATCGGGGAGGCAGGGACCCAGTACTTC
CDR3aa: CASSIGEAGTQYF

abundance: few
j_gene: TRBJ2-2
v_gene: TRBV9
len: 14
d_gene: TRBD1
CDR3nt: TGTGCCAGCCAGGGACAGGGTGTGTCCGGGGAGCTGTTTTTT
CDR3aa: CASQGQGVSGELFF

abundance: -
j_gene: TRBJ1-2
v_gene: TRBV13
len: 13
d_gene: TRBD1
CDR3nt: TGTGCCAGCAGCCCCGACAGGGGCCATGGCTACACCTTC
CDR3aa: CASSPDRGHGYTF

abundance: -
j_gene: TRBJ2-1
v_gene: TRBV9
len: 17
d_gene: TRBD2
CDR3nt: TGTGCCAGCAGCCCGCCCCCCCAAGCGGGAGGGGAAAATGAGCAGTTCTTC
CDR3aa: CASSPPPQAGGENEQFF

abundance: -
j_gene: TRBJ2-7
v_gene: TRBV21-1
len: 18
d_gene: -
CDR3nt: TGTGCCAACGGCGCCCCGAACATACTAGCGGGAGGGTTGTACGAGCAGTACTTC
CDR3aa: CANGAPNILAGGLYEQYF

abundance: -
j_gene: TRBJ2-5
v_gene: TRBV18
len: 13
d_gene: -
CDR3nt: TGTGCCAGCTCACCAGCTAGTCTGGAGACCCAGTACTTC
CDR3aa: CASSPASLETQYF

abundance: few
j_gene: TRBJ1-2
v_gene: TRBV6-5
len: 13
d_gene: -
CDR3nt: TGTGCCAGCAGTTATTCCGGGAACTATGGCTACACCTTC
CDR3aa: CASSYSGNYGYTF

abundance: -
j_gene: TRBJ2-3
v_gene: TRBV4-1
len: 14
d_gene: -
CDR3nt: TGCGCCAGCAGCCAAGTGGCCGCAGTTGATACGCAGTATTTT
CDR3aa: CASSQVAAVDTQYF

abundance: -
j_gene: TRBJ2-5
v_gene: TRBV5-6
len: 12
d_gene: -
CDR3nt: TGTGCCAGCAGCTTGCCAGAAGAGACCCAGTACTTC
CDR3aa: CASSLPEETQYF

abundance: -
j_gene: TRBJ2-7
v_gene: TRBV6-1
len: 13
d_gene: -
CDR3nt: TGTGCCAGCAGTGAAGTCACTCCCTACGAGCAGTACTTC
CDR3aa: CASSEVTPYEQYF

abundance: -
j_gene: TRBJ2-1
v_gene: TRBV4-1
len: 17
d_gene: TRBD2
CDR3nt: TGCGCCAGCAGCCAACGACTAGCAGTTCTCTCCTACAATGAGCAGTTCTTC
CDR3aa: CASSQRLAVLSYNEQFF

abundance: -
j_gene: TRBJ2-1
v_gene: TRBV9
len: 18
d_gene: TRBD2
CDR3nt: TGTGCCAGCAGCGTAGCTGGGACTAGCGGCGGCCGGAACAATGAGCAGTTCTTC
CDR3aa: CASSVAGTSGGRNNEQFF

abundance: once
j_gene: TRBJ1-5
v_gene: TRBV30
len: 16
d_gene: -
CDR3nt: TGTGCCTGGAGTATGAGGACTGGGTATAGCAATCAGCCCCAGCATTTT
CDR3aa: CAWSMRTGYSNQPQHF

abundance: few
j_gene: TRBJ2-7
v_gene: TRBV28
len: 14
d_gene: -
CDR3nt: TGTGCCAGCAGTTTTACAGCTTCATCCTACGAGCAGTACTTC
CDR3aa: CASSFTASSYEQYF

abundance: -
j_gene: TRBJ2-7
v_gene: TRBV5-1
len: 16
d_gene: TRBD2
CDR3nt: TGCGCCAGCAGCTTGGGAAGCGGGAGGACCTCCTACGAGCAGTACTTC
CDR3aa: CASSLGSGRTSYEQYF

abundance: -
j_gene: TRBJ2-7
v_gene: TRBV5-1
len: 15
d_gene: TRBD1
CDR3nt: TGCGCCAGCAGCCCTTCGGACAGGGCAACCTACGAGCAGTACTTC
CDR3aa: CASSPSDRATYEQYF

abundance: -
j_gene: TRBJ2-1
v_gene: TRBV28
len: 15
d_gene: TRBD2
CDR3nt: TGTGCCAGCAGTCCCCCGGGACTAGGTATCAATGAGCAGTTCTTC
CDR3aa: CASSPPGLGINEQFF

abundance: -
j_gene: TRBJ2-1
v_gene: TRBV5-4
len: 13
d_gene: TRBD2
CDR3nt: TGTGCCAGCACTTTAGCGGGAGGGCATGAGCAGTTCTTC
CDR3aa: CASTLAGGHEQFF

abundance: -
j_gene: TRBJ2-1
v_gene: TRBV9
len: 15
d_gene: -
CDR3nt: TGTGCCAGCAGCGTAGTTGCTAGGGGGAACAATGAGCAGTTCTTC
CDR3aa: CASSVVARGNNEQFF

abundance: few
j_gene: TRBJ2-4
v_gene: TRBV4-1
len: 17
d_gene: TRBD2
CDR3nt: TGCGCCAGCAGCCGCGGGGGGGGCACAATAGCCAAAAACATTCAGTACTTC
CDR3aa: CASSRGGGTIAKNIQYF

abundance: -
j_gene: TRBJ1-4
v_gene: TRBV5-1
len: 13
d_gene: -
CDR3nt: TGCGCCAGCAGCTTTCAGGGTAATGAAAAACTGTTTTTT
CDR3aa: CASSFQGNEKLFF

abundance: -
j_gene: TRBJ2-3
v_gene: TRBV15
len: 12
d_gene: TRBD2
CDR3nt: TGTGCCACCAGCACTACTAGCGGAACGCAGTATTTT
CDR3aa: CATSTTSGTQYF

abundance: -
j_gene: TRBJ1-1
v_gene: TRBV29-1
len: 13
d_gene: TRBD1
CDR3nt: TGCAGCGTTGAGCGGACAGGGAACACTGAAGCTTTCTTT
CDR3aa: CSVERTGNTEAFF

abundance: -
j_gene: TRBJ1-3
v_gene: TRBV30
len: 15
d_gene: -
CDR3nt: TGTGCCTGGAGTGTACGGCGGAGTGTTTGGGACACCATATATTTT
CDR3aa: CAWSVRRSVWDTIYF

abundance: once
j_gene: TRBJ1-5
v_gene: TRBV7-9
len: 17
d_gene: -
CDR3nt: TGTTCCAGCAGCTTAGTGGGCTCCAGCCGGACAGCCCAGCCCCAGCATTTT
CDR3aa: CSSSLVGSSRTAQPQHF

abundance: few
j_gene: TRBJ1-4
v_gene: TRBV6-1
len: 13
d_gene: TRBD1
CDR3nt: TGTGCCAGCAGATGGACAGGGCGGGAAAAACTGTTTTTT
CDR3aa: CASRWTGREKLFF

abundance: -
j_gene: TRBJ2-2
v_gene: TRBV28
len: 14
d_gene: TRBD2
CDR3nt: TGTGCCAGCAACCAAGCGGGAAGGGGCGGGGAGCTGTTTTTT
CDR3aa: CASNQAGRGGELFF

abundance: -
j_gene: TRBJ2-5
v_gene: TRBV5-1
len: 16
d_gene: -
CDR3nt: TGCGCCAGCAGCCCGATTCCGGACTACCGTCAAGAGACCCAGTACTTC
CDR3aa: CASSPIPDYRQETQYF

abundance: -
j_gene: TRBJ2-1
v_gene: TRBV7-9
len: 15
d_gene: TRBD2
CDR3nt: TGTGCCAGCAGCTGGACTAGCGGGGTTTACAATGAGCAGTTCTTC
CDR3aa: CASSWTSGVYNEQFF

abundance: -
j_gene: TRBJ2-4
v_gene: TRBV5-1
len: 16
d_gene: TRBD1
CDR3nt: TGCGCCAGCAGCTCTGGGACAGGGGGCGCCAAAAACATTCAGTACTTC
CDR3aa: CASSSGTGGAKNIQYF

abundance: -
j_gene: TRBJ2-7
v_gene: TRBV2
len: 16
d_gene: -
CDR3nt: TGTGCCAGCAGTGAAGCCCCTAGGAGCAGCCCGTACGAGCAGTACTTC
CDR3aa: CASSEAPRSSPYEQYF

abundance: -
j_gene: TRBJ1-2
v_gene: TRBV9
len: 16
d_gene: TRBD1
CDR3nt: TGTGCCAGCAGCCCCGACAGGGGGGATCCTAACTATGGCTACACCTTC
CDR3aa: CASSPDRGDPNYGYTF

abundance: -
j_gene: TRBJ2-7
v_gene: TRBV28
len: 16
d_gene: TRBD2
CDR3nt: TGTGCCAGCAGTTTTATCAATCTAGCGGGAGGTTGGGAGCAGTACTTC
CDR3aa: CASSFINLAGGWEQYF

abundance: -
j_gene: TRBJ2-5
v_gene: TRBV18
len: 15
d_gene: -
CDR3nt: TGTGCCAGCTCACCTTCGAGCAGGAAACAAGAGACCCAGTACTTC
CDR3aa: CASSPSSRKQETQYF

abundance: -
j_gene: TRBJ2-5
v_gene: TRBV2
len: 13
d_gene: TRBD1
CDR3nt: TGTGCCAGCAGTGAGTCAGGGGGCCAGACCCAGTACTTC
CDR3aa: CASSESGGQTQYF